This T cell receptor (beta chain) was retrieved from a study of T cell repertoires in cytomegalovirus infection. In the study overall: From public TCR beta signatures came an indication of both CMV infection and matching HLA type. Whole-study findings and limits: Based on cumulative public TCR beta family frequency, carriers of CMV plus the relevant HLA were identified. Dominant in the ex vivo response were TCR beta clonotypes restricted by HLA-C and specific for CMV.

TCRdb re-called the reads with MiXCR, one entry per CDR3 protein. The sample consists of about 260,000 distinct CDR3 sequences, roughly 13% of them appearing once. With respect to this clonotype: Its antigen is not identified.

The CDR3 is 16 amino acids. Per germline, CDR1 LNHDA and CDR2 SQIVND (reference sequence). V lost 4 bases and J lost 3, with 16 bases in between. The specimen sequenced was PBMCs. V and J are TRBV19 and TRBJ1-5, with TRBD1 as a possible D gene (5 bases). This receptor was obtained from a human donor in good health (CMV status not recorded). Some clones in this sample may be carry-over from other donors' samples. The CDR3 sequence: CASSTIRVLSNQPQHF. In DNA form, the CDR3 reads TGTGCCAGTAGTACGATCAGGGTCCTCTCCAATCAGCCCCAGCATTTT.